The 4 T cell receptor beta chains presented below share a single source sample, sequenced in a study of OX40 agonist ivuxolimab in advanced cancers. Measured with immunoSEQ multiplex PCR; TCRdb has only the in-frame clones, and not every one. The sample includes more than 60,000 clones, roughly nine tenths of them seen just once. The source material was CD4+ or CD8+ T cells sorted from blood, sampled in a trial of the OX40 agonist ivuxolimab. The receptors were gathered from an adult with an advanced solid tumor such as melanoma, head and neck, liver or kidney cancer.

The chain combines TRBV10-2 with TRBJ2-1; the match to TRBD2 covers 15 bases. The ends lost 6 bases at V and 7 bases at J; junction bases unmatched: 7. This CDR3 region has 16 residues. Germline CDR1 reads WSHSY; CDR2 reads SAAADI. The CDR3 nucleotides are TGCGCCAGCAGAAGGACTAGCGGGGGGGCCAAGAATGAGCAGTTCTTC. Protein: CASRRTSGGAKNEQFF.

V gene TRBV13 combines with J gene TRBJ2-5; 8 nucleotides agree with TRBD2. Per the germline V gene, CDR1 is PRHDT and CDR2 is FYEKMQ (reference sequence). The J segment lost 2 bases and the V segment lost 4 bases, leaving 6 bases of the junction unmatched. This CDR3 has 15 residues. This chain's CDR3 is CASSWTGGLQETQYF. Here the CDR3 DNA reads TGTGCCAGCAGCTGGACGGGGGGGCTTCAAGAGACCCAGTACTTC. Full variable domain (rest looked up from reference TRBV13 and TRBJ2-5): AAGVIQSPRHLIKEKRETATLKCYPIPRHDTVYWYQQGPGQDPQFLISFYEKMQSDKGSIPDRFSAQQFSDYHSELNMSSLELGDSALYFCASSWTGGLQETQYFGPGTRLLVL.

The V call is TRBV10-3, the J call TRBJ1-2; D is uncertain. The germline CDR1 and CDR2 sequences are ENHRY and SYGVKD. V lost 6 bases, J lost 8 bases, and 16 bases lay in between. This CDR3 contains 13 residues. CDR3 loop: CAISVQLLGGYTF. The CDR3 nucleotides are TGTGCCATCAGCGTACAACTACTGGGAGGCTACACCTTC.

The V gene is TRBV7-2, the J gene TRBJ1-4, with 7 nucleotides matching TRBD1. This CDR3 is 16 amino acids long. Germline values: CDR1 SGHTA, CDR2 FQGNSA. The junction had 13 bases not matched to a gene; V was cut back by 5 bases and J by 7 bases. CDR3 loop: CASSQGGSNSGEKLFF. CDR3 DNA sequence: TGTGCCAGCAGCCAGGGGGGGTCGAATAGCGGTGAAAAACTGTTTTTT.